The rows below give T cell receptor beta chains drawn from one sample of a study of spatial heterogeneity in lung cancer. TCRdb recomputed calls from the 5' RACE reads with MiXCR, one row per CDR3 protein. The profile shows over 10,000 distinct CDR3 sequences, 3.8% of them singletons. The material was PBMCs, obtained at surgery. These receptors came from a male donor with early-stage non-small cell lung cancer. CDR3s include the opening cysteine and the closing phenylalanine or tryptophan. Each record gives: V gene, CDR3 length, D gene, J gene, clone size, CDR3 protein, CDR3 DNA. A D gene is named only where the DNA matches it firmly. Size is stated for part of the rows, as once, few or many counts, or as a class when the clone is expanded.

>TRBV5-5|14|-|TRBJ1-3|many
CASRRDPLQDTIYF
TGTGCCAGCAGGCGGGACCCGCTACAGGACACCATATATTTT
>TRBV11-2|14|-|TRBJ2-1|many
CASSGGQRYNEQFF
TGTGCCAGCAGCGGAGGACAGCGGTACAATGAGCAGTTCTTC
>TRBV7-3|18|-|TRBJ2-3|many
CASSLMSRQGLGTDTQYF
TGTGCCAGCAGCTTAATGTCGCGGCAGGGTCTTGGCACAGATACGCAGTATTTT
>TRBV4-3|17|TRBD1|TRBJ2-1|many
CASSQSLTGGPYNEQFF
TGCGCCAGCAGCCAAAGTCTGACAGGGGGACCCTACAATGAGCAGTTCTTC
>TRBV7-9|15|TRBD2|TRBJ2-7|many
CASSLVSGRAYEQYF
TGTGCCAGCAGCTTAGTCAGCGGGAGGGCCTACGAGCAGTACTTC
>TRBV20-1|19|-|TRBJ2-2|many
CSATGGFRPERANTGELFF
TGCAGTGCTACTGGTGGGTTTAGGCCGGAGCGGGCGAACACCGGGGAGCTGTTTTTT
>TRBV28|15|-|TRBJ2-7|many
CASSHEGHGDHEQYF
TGTGCCAGCAGTCACGAGGGTCACGGGGACCACGAGCAGTACTTC
>TRBV18|15|-|TRBJ1-2|many
CASSPEGDSDYGYTF
TGTGCCAGCTCACCCGAGGGCGACAGCGACTATGGCTACACCTTC
>TRBV20-1|11|-|TRBJ2-7|many
CSARRDYEQYF
TGCAGTGCTAGACGAGACTACGAGCAGTACTTC
>TRBV5-6|13|-|TRBJ2-1|many
CASSLPGVWEQFF
TGTGCCAGCAGCCTCCCTGGGGTTTGGGAGCAGTTCTTC
>TRBV18|14|-|TRBJ2-2|many
CASSPPSVAGELFF
TGTGCCAGCTCACCACCGTCAGTGGCCGGGGAGCTGTTTTTT
>TRBV7-8|15|-|TRBJ1-3|many
CASSVPGRLGNTIYF
TGTGCCAGCAGCGTCCCAGGGAGGCTCGGAAACACCATATATTTT
>TRBV28|21|TRBD2|TRBJ2-2|many
CASTPSDRAFLAGGPGGELFF
TGTGCCAGCACCCCTTCGGACAGGGCCTTTTTAGCGGGAGGTCCCGGCGGGGAGCTGTTTTTT
>TRBV7-2|18|TRBD2|TRBJ2-1|many
CASSLAISWGTSYNEQFF
TGTGCCAGCAGCTTAGCGATATCATGGGGGACTAGCTATAATGAGCAGTTCTTC
>TRBV7-2|16|TRBD2|TRBJ2-5|few
CASSLRASGDQETQYF
TGTGCCAGCAGCTTAAGGGCTAGCGGGGACCAAGAGACCCAGTACTTC
>TRBV18|12|-|TRBJ2-7|-
CASSDKSYEQYF
TGTGCCAGCTCAGACAAGTCCTACGAGCAGTACTTC
>TRBV5-6|15|-|TRBJ1-4|many
CASSPSRWGNEKLFF
TGTGCCAGCAGCCCCTCGCGATGGGGGAATGAAAAACTGTTTTTT
>TRBV7-2|13|TRBD2|TRBJ2-1|many
CASSPRTSDEQFF
TGTGCCAGCAGCCCCCGGACTAGCGATGAGCAGTTCTTC
>TRBV7-2|16|TRBD2|TRBJ2-5|many
CASSLGLAGAAETQYF
TGTGCCAGCAGCTTAGGACTAGCGGGAGCGGCGGAGACCCAGTACTTC
>TRBV20-1|17|TRBD2|TRBJ2-3|many
CSATPPSSGRETDTQYF
TGCAGTGCCACGCCCCCTTCGAGCGGGAGGGAAACAGATACGCAGTATTTT
>TRBV7-2|13|TRBD2|TRBJ2-7|many
CASSSSGVYEQYF
TGTGCCAGCAGCTCTAGCGGAGTCTACGAGCAGTACTTC
>TRBV7-2|14|-|TRBJ1-1|few
CASSLQQGPTEAFF
TGTGCCAGCAGCTTACAACAGGGCCCCACTGAAGCTTTCTTT
>TRBV28|12|-|TRBJ2-5|many
CASSTLDLFQYF
TGTGCCAGCAGTACCTTGGACCTCTTCCAGTACTTC
>TRBV7-9|16|-|TRBJ2-7|many
CASSLGRGGGPYEQYF
TGTGCCAGCAGCTTAGGTCGTGGGGGTGGCCCCTACGAGCAGTACTTC
>TRBV12-3/TRBV12-4|15|-|TRBJ1-5|many
CASSFGLYSNQPQHF
TGTGCCAGCAGTTTCGGTCTTTATAGCAATCAGCCCCAGCATTTT
>TRBV6-5|14|-|TRBJ1-1|-
CASSYQFGGTEAFF
TGTGCCAGCAGTTACCAGTTTGGAGGGACTGAAGCTTTCTTT
>TRBV7-9|13|TRBD1|TRBJ1-1|few
CASSEGQPTEAFF
TGTGCCAGCAGCGAGGGACAGCCCACTGAAGCTTTCTTT
>TRBV6-5|15|-|TRBJ2-1|many
CASTPAGGRHNEQFF
TGTGCCAGCACGCCTGCTGGGGGGAGGCACAATGAGCAGTTCTTC
>TRBV4-3|19|-|TRBJ2-6|many
CASSQVWGRELWGANVLTF
TGCGCCAGCAGCCAAGTCTGGGGACGGGAGCTGTGGGGGGCCAACGTCCTGACTTTC
>TRBV28|14|TRBD2|TRBJ2-5|many
CASSLLAGGETQYF
TGTGCCAGCAGTTTACTAGCGGGAGGGGAGACCCAGTACTTC
>TRBV6-5|14|-|TRBJ2-7|many
CASSRYRDSYEQYF
TGTGCCAGCAGTAGGTACAGGGACTCCTACGAGCAGTACTTC
>TRBV28|15|TRBD2|TRBJ2-4|many
CASSLAGVAKNIQYF
TGTGCCAGCAGTTTAGCGGGGGTAGCCAAAAACATTCAGTACTTC
>TRBV5-1|15|-|TRBJ2-5|many
CASSFDGRRGETQYF
TGCGCCAGCAGCTTCGACGGACGGAGAGGCGAGACCCAGTACTTC
>TRBV6-1|12|-|TRBJ2-1|many
CASRLPGNEQFF
TGTGCCAGCAGGCTCCCGGGCAATGAGCAGTTCTTC
>TRBV3-1|13|-|TRBJ2-3|-
CASSQDRLRSQYF
TGTGCCAGCAGCCAAGACAGGCTACGGTCGCAGTATTTT
>TRBV24-1|13|-|TRBJ2-2|many
CATSERNTGELFF
TGTGCCACCAGTGAGCGGAACACCGGGGAGCTGTTTTTT
>TRBV7-8|15|TRBD1|TRBJ1-3|many
CASSAGTGTGNTIYF
TGTGCCAGCAGCGCCGGGACAGGGACGGGAAACACCATATATTTT
>TRBV7-8|15|-|TRBJ2-7|many
CASSIQEGLLYEQYF
TGTGCCAGCAGCATCCAGGAGGGACTCCTTTACGAGCAGTACTTC
>TRBV28|16|TRBD1|TRBJ2-5|many
CASSDPGTDTQETQYF
TGTGCCAGCAGCGACCCCGGGACAGACACCCAAGAGACCCAGTACTTC
>TRBV5-6|15|TRBD2|TRBJ2-5|many
CASSYWPGGVETQYF
TGTGCCAGCAGCTATTGGCCGGGAGGGGTAGAGACCCAGTACTTC
>TRBV5-4|14|TRBD2|TRBJ2-4|many
CASSLAGGRYIQYF
TGTGCCAGCAGCTTGGCGGGGGGGAGGTACATTCAGTACTTC
>TRBV20-1|12|-|TRBJ1-6|many
CSARRQDSPLHF
TGCAGTGCTAGGCGCCAGGATTCACCCCTCCACTTT
>TRBV7-2|14|-|TRBJ2-7|many
CASSLEPHPNEQYF
TGTGCCAGCAGCTTAGAGCCCCATCCCAACGAGCAGTACTTC
>TRBV12-3/TRBV12-4|12|-|TRBJ1-2|many
CASSRRVNGYTF
TGTGCCAGCAGCCGCAGGGTTAATGGCTACACCTTC
>TRBV4-1|16|-|TRBJ2-2|many
CASSQPGTEKVGELFF
TGCGCCAGCAGCCAGCCCGGGACTGAGAAGGTCGGGGAGCTGTTTTTT
>TRBV30|15|-|TRBJ2-7|many
CAWSVRGSRSYEQYF
TGTGCCTGGAGTGTACGGGGGAGTCGCTCCTACGAGCAGTACTTC
>TRBV28|15|-|TRBJ2-5|few
CASSLPQGSRETQYF
TGTGCCAGCAGTTTACCTCAGGGGTCACGGGAGACCCAGTACTTC
>TRBV7-2|14|-|TRBJ2-7|few
CASSPQGSAYEQYF
TGTGCCAGCAGCCCACAGGGATCCGCCTACGAGCAGTACTTC
>TRBV28|16|-|TRBJ2-4|medium-sized
CASSLYPGSTVNIQYF
TGTGCCAGCAGTTTATACCCGGGAAGCACAGTCAACATTCAGTACTTC
>TRBV18|14|-|TRBJ1-6|many
CASSPGVYNSPLHF
TGTGCCAGCTCACCAGGGGTCTATAATTCACCCCTCCACTTT
>TRBV28|15|TRBD1|TRBJ2-1|many
CASSRRGQGYNEQFF
TGTGCCAGCAGCCGACGCGGACAGGGGTACAATGAGCAGTTCTTC
>TRBV12-3/TRBV12-4|15|-|TRBJ2-7|many
CASSSHARAHYEQYF
TGTGCCAGCAGTTCCCACGCTCGGGCCCACTACGAGCAGTACTTC
>TRBV4-2|15|TRBD1|TRBJ1-1|many
CASSQGQGMNTEAFF
TGTGCCAGCAGCCAGGGACAGGGGATGAACACTGAAGCTTTCTTT
>TRBV5-1|15|-|TRBJ2-1|many
CASSTDYGGVSVKFF
TGCGCCAGCAGCACGGACTACGGAGGCGTTTCCGTAAAGTTCTTC
>TRBV4-2|14|TRBD1|TRBJ2-2|many
CASSQTGVAGELFF
TGTGCCAGCAGCCAGACAGGGGTGGCCGGGGAGCTGTTTTTT